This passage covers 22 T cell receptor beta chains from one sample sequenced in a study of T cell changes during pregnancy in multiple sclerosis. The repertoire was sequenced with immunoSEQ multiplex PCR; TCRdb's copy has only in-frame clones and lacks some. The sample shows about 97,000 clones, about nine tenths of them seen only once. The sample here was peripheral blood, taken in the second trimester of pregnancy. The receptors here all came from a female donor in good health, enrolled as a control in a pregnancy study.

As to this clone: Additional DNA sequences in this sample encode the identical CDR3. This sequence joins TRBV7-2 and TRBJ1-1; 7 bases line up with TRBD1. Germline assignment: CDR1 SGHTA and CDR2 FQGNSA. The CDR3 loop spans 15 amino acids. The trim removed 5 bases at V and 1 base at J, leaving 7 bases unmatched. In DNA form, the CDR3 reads TGTGCCAGCAGCACTCGACAGGGAGGGAACACTGAAGCTTTCTTT. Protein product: CASSTRQGGNTEAFF.

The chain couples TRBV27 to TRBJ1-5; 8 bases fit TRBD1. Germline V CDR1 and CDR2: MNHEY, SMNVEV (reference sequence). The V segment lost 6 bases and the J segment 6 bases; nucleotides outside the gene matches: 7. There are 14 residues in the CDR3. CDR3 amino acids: CASSLDRATQPQHF. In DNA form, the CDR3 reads TGTGCCAGCAGCCTGGACAGGGCCACTCAGCCCCAGCATTTT.

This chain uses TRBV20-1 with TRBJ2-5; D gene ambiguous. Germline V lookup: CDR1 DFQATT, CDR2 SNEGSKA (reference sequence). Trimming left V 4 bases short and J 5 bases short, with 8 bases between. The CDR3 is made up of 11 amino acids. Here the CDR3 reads CSATAGETQYF. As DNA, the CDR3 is TGCAGTGCTACGGCCGGGGAGACCCAGTACTTC.

Here the CDR3 reads CASSIGPGSLGYTF. DNA for the CDR3: TGTGCCAGTAGTATAGGTCCAGGGTCCTTGGGCTACACCTTC. The V gene is TRBV19, the J gene TRBJ1-2, with D maybe TRBD1 (5 bases). CDR3 length equals 14 residues. Trimming shortened V by 1 base and J by 8 bases, and 14 bases separated the two germline ends. CDR1 and CDR2 from the germline V gene are LNHDA and SQIVND (reference sequence).

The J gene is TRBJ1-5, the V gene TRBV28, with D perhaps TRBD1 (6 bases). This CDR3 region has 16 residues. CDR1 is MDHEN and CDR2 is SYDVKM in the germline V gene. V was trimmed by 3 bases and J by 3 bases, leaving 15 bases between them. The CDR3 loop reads CASSFPDRPPNQPQHF. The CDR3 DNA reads TGTGCCAGCAGTTTCCCCGACAGGCCGCCCAATCAGCCCCAGCATTTT.

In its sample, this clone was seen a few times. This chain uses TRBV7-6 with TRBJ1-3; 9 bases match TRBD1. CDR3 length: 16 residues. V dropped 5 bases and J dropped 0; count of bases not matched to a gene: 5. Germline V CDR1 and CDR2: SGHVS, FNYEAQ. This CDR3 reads CASSGQTGGSGNTIYF. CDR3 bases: TGTGCCAGCAGCGGACAGACAGGGGGCTCTGGAAACACCATATATTTT. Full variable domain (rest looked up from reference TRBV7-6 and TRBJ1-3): GAGVSQSPRYKVTKRGQDVALRCDPISGHVSLYWYRQALGQGPEFLTYFNYEAQQDKSGLPNDRFSAERPEGSISTLTIQRTEQRDSAMYRCASSGQTGGSGNTIYFGEGSWLTVV.

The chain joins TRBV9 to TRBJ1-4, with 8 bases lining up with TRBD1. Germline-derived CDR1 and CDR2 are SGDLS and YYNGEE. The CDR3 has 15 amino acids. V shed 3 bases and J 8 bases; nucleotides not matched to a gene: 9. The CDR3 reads CASSGKTGVDEKLFF. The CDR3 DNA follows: TGTGCCAGCAGCGGGAAGACAGGGGTAGACGAAAAACTGTTTTTT.

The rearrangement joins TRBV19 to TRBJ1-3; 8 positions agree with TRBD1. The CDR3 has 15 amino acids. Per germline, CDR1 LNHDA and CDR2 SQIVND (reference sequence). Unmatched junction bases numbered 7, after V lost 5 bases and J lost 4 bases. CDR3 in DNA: TGTGCCAGTAGTTATGGACAGGGTAACGGAAACACCATATATTTT. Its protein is CASSYGQGNGNTIYF.

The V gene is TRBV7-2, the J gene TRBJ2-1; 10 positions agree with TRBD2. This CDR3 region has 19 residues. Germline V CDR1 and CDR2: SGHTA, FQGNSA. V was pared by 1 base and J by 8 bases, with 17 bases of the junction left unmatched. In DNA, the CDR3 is TGTGCCAGCAGCTTAGAACGATTCCGGCTAGCGGGAGTGTATTATGAGCAGTTCTTC. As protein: CASSLERFRLAGVYYEQFF. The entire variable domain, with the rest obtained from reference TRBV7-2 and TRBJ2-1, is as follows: GAGVSQSPSNKVTEKGKDVELRCDPISGHTALYWYRQSLGQGLEFLIYFQGNSAPDKSGLPSDRFSAERTGGSVSTLTIQRTQQEDSAVYLCASSLERFRLAGVYYEQFFGPGTRLTVL.

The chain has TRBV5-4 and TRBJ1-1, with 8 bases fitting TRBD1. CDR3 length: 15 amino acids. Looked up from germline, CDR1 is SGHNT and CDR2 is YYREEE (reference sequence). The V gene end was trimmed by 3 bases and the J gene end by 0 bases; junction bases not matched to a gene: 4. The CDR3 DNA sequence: TGTGCCAGCAGCTGGGGGGACAGGCTGAACACTGAAGCTTTCTTT. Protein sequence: CASSWGDRLNTEAFF.

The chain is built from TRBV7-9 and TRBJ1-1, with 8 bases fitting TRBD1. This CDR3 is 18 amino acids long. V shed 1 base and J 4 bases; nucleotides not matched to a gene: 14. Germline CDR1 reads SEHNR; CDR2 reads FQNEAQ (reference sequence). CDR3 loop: CASSLGQAGGIGGTEAFF. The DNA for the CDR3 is TGTGCCAGCAGCTTAGGACAGGCAGGGGGCATCGGTGGCACTGAAGCTTTCTTT.

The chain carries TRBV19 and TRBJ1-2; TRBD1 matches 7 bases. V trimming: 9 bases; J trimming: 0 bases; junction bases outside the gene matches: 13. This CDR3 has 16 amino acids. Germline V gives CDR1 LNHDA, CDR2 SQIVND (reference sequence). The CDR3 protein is CASCKQGLGTNYGYTF. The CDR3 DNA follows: TGTGCCAGCTGCAAACAGGGGCTGGGGACTAACTATGGCTACACCTTC.

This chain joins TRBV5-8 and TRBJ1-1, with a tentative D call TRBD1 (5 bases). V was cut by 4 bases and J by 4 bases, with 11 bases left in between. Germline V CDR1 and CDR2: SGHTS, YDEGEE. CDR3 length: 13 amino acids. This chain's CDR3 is CASSLDQGTEAFF. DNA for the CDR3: TGTGCCAGCAGCCTTGACCAGGGCACTGAAGCTTTCTTT.

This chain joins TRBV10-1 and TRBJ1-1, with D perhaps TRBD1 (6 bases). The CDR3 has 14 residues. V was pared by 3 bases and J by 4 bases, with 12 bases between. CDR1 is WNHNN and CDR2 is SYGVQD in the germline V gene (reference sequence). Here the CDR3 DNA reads TGCGCCAGCAGTGAAGGGGGGGCTGGCACTGAAGCTTTCTTT. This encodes CASSEGGAGTEAFF.

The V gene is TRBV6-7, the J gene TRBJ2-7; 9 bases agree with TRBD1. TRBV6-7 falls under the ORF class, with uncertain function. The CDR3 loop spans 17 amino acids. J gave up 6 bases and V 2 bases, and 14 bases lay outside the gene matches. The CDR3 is CASSYPRRDRVSLEQYF. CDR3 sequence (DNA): TGTGCCAGCAGTTACCCGAGGCGGGACAGGGTTTCCCTCGAGCAGTACTTC.

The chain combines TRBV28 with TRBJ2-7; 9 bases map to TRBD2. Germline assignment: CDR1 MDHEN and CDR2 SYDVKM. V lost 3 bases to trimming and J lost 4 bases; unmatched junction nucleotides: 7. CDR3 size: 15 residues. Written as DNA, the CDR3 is TGTGCCAGCAGTTTTTATAGCGGGAGCGGGTACGAGCAGTACTTC. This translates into CASSFYSGSGYEQYF.

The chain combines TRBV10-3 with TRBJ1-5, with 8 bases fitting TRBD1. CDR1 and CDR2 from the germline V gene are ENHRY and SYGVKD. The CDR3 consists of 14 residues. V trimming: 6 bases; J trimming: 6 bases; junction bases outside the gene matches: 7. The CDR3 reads CAISIGQGSQPQHF. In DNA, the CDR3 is TGTGCCATCAGCATAGGACAGGGAAGTCAGCCCCAGCATTTT.

The CDR3 loop is CASNGRTSGQETQYF. CDR3 nucleotide sequence: TGTGCCAGCAATGGTAGGACTAGCGGCCAAGAGACCCAGTACTTC. The V call is TRBV28, the J call TRBJ2-5; TRBD2 agrees at 10 bases. This CDR3 is 15 amino acids long. V was clipped by 7 bases and J by 1 base; unmatched bases: 6. The V gene's germline CDR1 is MDHEN and CDR2 SYDVKM.

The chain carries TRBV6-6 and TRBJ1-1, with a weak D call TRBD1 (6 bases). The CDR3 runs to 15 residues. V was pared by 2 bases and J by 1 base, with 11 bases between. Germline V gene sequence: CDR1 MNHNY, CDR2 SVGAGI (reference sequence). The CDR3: CASSYGQGRNTEAFF. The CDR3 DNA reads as TGTGCCAGCAGTTACGGGCAGGGGAGGAACACTGAAGCTTTCTTT.

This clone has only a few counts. CDR3 in amino acids: CASSDRAGEREQFF. CDR3 sequence (DNA): TGTGCCAGCTCGGATAGAGCGGGGGAGAGGGAGCAGTTCTTC. The rearrangement uses TRBV7-6 and TRBJ2-1; TRBD2 agrees at 8 bases. The germline CDR1 and CDR2 sequences are SGHVS and FNYEAQ. The ends lost 8 bases at V and 10 bases at J; junction bases unmatched: 13. This CDR3 is 14 amino acids long.

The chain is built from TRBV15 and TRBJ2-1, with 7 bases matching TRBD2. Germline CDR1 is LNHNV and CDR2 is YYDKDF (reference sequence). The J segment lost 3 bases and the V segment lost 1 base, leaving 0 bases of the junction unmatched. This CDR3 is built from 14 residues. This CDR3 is CATSRGGSYNEQFF. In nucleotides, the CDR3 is TGTGCCACCAGCAGAGGCGGGAGCTACAATGAGCAGTTCTTC. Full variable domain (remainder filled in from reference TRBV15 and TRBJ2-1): DAMVIQNPRYQVTQFGKPVTLSCSQTLNHNVMYWYQQKSSQAPKLLFHYYDKDFNNEADTPDNFQSRRPNTSFCFLDIRSPGLGDTAMYLCATSRGGSYNEQFFGPGTRLTVL.

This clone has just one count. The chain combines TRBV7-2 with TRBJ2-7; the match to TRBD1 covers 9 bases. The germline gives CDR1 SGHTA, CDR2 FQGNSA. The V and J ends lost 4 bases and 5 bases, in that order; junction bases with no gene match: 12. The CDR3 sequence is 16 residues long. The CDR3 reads CASSSSTGTGRHEQYF. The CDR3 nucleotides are TGTGCCAGCAGCTCTTCTACCGGGACAGGGCGACACGAGCAGTACTTC.